These 32 T cell receptor beta chains were all obtained from the same sample, sequenced in a study of T cells expressing NK-cell markers. TCRdb reanalyzed the 5' RACE reads and collapses them to one entry per CDR3 protein, without DNA. Its clone listing holds 350,000 to 400,000 distinct CDR3 sequences. Sequenced sample: blood T cells: a sorted CD56 or NKG2C T cell subset, CD4+ or CD8+ T cells, or bulk PBMC T cells (not recorded which). Receptors were obtained from a woman in her fifties or sixties in good health.

This chain uses TRBV5-5 with TRBJ2-5; TCRdb's assignment of TRBD2 cannot be checked, as there is no DNA. Germline V CDR1 and CDR2: SGHKS, YYEKEE (reference sequence). This CDR3 has 14 residues. This chain's CDR3 is CASSRGGLEETQYF.

The chain uses TRBV30 and TRBJ2-7; TCRdb reports TRBD1, a call that lacks DNA to check it against. Germline V lookup: CDR1 GTSNPN, CDR2 SVGIG (reference sequence). CDR3 length equals 11 residues. The CDR3: CAWMRGYEQYF.

The chain joins TRBV7-2 to TRBJ2-1; TCRdb lists TRBD2, though no DNA is available to test this call. The CDR3 consists of 20 residues. The germline V gene has CDR1 SGHTA and CDR2 FQGNSA. The CDR3 loop is CASSLSLTSGPIDSYNEQFF.

J is TRBJ2-7 and V is TRBV11-3. The CDR3 extends over 13 amino acids. Germline V lookup: CDR1 SGHNT, CDR2 YENEEA. The CDR3 here is CASSLAYPYEQYF.

The V gene is TRBV5-1, the J gene TRBJ1-4; TCRdb returns TRBD1, unconfirmable since there is no DNA. The CDR3 is made up of 14 amino acids. In germline, CDR1 is SGHRS, CDR2 YFSETQ. The CDR3 region is CASSDGQLGEKLFF.

CDR3 sequence reads: CASRPGQLYNEQFF. The J gene is TRBJ2-1, the V gene TRBV28; checking the TCRdb D call of TRBD1 is not possible without DNA. From germline, CDR1 is MDHEN and CDR2 SYDVKM. The CDR3 is 14 residues long.

The chain couples TRBV5-1 to TRBJ1-1. Germline-derived CDR1 and CDR2 are SGHRS and YFSETQ. The CDR3 runs to 15 residues. The CDR3 sequence: CASSLAFDRNTEAFF.

The V and J genes are TRBV3-1 and TRBJ2-7. CDR1 and CDR2 (germline): LGHDT, YNNKEL (reference sequence). The CDR3 runs to 12 residues. CDR3: CASSQDSGEQYF.

The gene calls are TRBV7-6 and TRBJ2-3; with no DNA, the TCRdb D assignment of TRBD1 cannot be verified. CDR1 is SGHVS, CDR2 FNYEAQ, per germline. The CDR3 is made up of 15 amino acids. The CDR3 protein is CASSPQPQGTDTQYF.

The V and J genes are TRBV27 and TRBJ2-7. Germline V gives CDR1 MNHEY, CDR2 SMNVEV (reference sequence). This CDR3 is built from 13 residues. CDR3 residues: CASPHSPYYEQYF.

The chain couples TRBV6-5 to TRBJ2-7. This CDR3 is 12 amino acids long. CDR1 and CDR2 (germline): MNHEY, SVGAGI. CDR3 in amino acids: CASSYSRDEQYF.

The rearrangement uses TRBV12-3 or TRBV12-4 and TRBJ1-1; there is no DNA to check the TCRdb D call of TRBD1. The CDR3 sequence is 15 residues long. Here the CDR3 reads CASRTQGPMNTEAFF.

This rearrangement joins TRBV9 to TRBJ1-1. There are 16 residues in the CDR3. Germline values: CDR1 SGDLS, CDR2 YYNGEE. The CDR3 reads CASSVADGVQNTEAFF.

This chain connects TRBV2 to TRBJ1-5; TCRdb's D gene call, TRBD1, goes unchecked for lack of DNA. The CDR3 spans 14 residues. Germline V gene sequence: CDR1 SNHLY, CDR2 FYNNEI. This CDR3 reads CASSATGVSQPQHF.

The rearrangement links TRBV7-9 to TRBJ1-2. Germline V gene sequence: CDR1 SEHNR, CDR2 FQNEAQ (reference sequence). The CDR3 runs 12 residues. Here the CDR3 reads CASKGRRRGYTF. Variable domain in full (rest from reference TRBV7-9 and TRBJ1-2): DTGVSQNPRHKITKRGQNVTFRCDPISEHNRLYWYRQTLGQGPEFLTYFQNEAQLEKSRLLSDRFSAERPKGSFSTLEIQRTEQGDSAMYLCASKGRRRGYTFGSGTRLTVV.

The V and J genes are TRBV20-1 and TRBJ2-3; TCRdb's assignment of TRBD2 cannot be checked, as there is no DNA. There are 20 residues in the CDR3. CDR1 is DFQATT and CDR2 is SNEGSKA in the germline V gene (reference sequence). This CDR3 reads CSARRQGLAGGHSLTDTQYF.

This chain uses TRBV10-3 with TRBJ2-5; the TCRdb call, TRBD1, lacks DNA for checking. The CDR3 has 14 residues. CDR1 is ENHRY, CDR2 SYGVKD, per germline. The CDR3 spells CAISTRGSQETQYF.

The chain recombines TRBV28 with TRBJ2-2; TCRdb's assignment of TRBD1 cannot be checked, as there is no DNA. This CDR3 spans 16 amino acids. Germline V gene data show CDR1 as MDHEN and CDR2 as SYDVKM. The CDR3 sequence is CASSITGTANTGELFF.

The chain carries TRBV25-1 and TRBJ2-5. The length of the CDR3 is 14 residues. CDR1 is MGHDK and CDR2 is SYGVNS in the germline V gene. The CDR3 spells CASSEWGSPETQYF.

This chain uses TRBV12-5 with TRBJ2-7; TCRdb lists TRBD2, though no DNA is available to test this call. The CDR3 is 16 amino acids. Germline V gives CDR1 LGHNT, CDR2 FRNRAP. CDR3 amino acids: CASGLMGLADDYEQYF.

J is TRBJ1-2 and V is TRBV29-1; TCRdb's D call, TRBD1, is unchecked because there is no DNA. The CDR3 extends over 14 amino acids. Germline V gene sequence: CDR1 SQVTM, CDR2 ANQGSEA. CDR3 sequence: CSVDRGEKTNGYTF.

This chain joins TRBV12-3 or TRBV12-4 and TRBJ2-5; TCRdb selects TRBD1, and the lack of DNA leaves this call unchecked. The CDR3 is 12 residues long. CDR3 in amino acids: CASSLGGVTQYF.

J is TRBJ2-3 and V is TRBV20-1; the TRBD2 assignment by TCRdb is unverifiable without DNA. There are 18 residues in the CDR3. Looked up from germline, CDR1 is DFQATT and CDR2 is SNEGSKA (reference sequence). CDR3 residues: CSARDPDLAARSTDTQYF.

V usage is TRBV4-1 and J usage is TRBJ1-1; without DNA, the TCRdb call of TRBD1 cannot be checked. Per the germline V gene, CDR1 is MGHRA and CDR2 is YSYEKL. The CDR3 runs 14 residues. The CDR3: CASSQGGEISGAFF.

This chain uses TRBV5-1 with TRBJ1-1. CDR1 is SGHRS, CDR2 YFSETQ, per germline. CDR3 size: 15 residues. The CDR3 loop reads CASSLEEAMNTEAFF.

This sequence joins TRBV5-1 and TRBJ1-1; there is no DNA to check the TCRdb D call of TRBD1. The CDR3 is 15 residues long. In germline, CDR1 is SGHRS, CDR2 YFSETQ. The chain's CDR3 is CASSLVGTGNDEAFF. Looking up the rest from reference TRBV5-1 and TRBJ1-1 gives the full variable domain: KAGVTQTPRYLIKTRGQQVTLSCSPISGHRSVSWYQQTPGQGLQFLFEYFSETQRNKGNFPGRFSGRQFSNSRSEMNVSTLELGDSALYLCASSLVGTGNDEAFFGQGTRLTVV.

This chain uses TRBV12-3 or TRBV12-4 with TRBJ2-5; TCRdb selects TRBD1, and the lack of DNA leaves this call unchecked. The CDR3 loop spans 14 amino acids. The CDR3 loop is CASSLRDRRETQYF.

The chain employs TRBV11-2 and TRBJ2-3; the D gene TCRdb calls, TRBD2, cannot be checked with no DNA. The germline V gene encodes CDR1 SGHAT and CDR2 FQNNGV. This CDR3 region has 18 residues. The CDR3 sequence is CASNDMGTSGGGTDTQYF.

The chain links TRBV5-6 to TRBJ2-1. Germline CDR1 is SGHDT and CDR2 is YYEEEE. There are 14 residues in the CDR3. This chain's CDR3 is CASSLISPMNEQFF.

The chain has TRBV12-3 or TRBV12-4 and TRBJ1-1; the TCRdb call, TRBD1, lacks DNA for checking. The length of the CDR3 is 13 residues. CDR3 sequence: CASITGWSTEAFF.

The chain carries TRBV15 and TRBJ1-2; TCRdb's D call of TRBD1 is untestable without DNA. This CDR3 has 18 amino acids. Germline values: CDR1 LNHNV, CDR2 YYDKDF (reference sequence). CDR3 protein: CATSRGPGQGASHYGYTF.

The gene calls are TRBV20-1 and TRBJ2-5. The CDR3 sequence is 13 residues long. Germline V gene sequence: CDR1 DFQATT, CDR2 SNEGSKA (reference sequence). The CDR3 here is CSADKIMGETQYF.